One sample yielded the 30 T cell receptor beta chains listed below, sequenced in a study of T cell responses to AZD1222 COVID-19 vaccine. Measured with immunoSEQ multiplex PCR; TCRdb has only the in-frame clones, and not every one. This sample has around 78,000 clones; almost 90% occur once, and the top ten carry around 1.4%. The sequencing used peripheral blood, collected 28 days after the second AZD1222 dose. Receptor source: an adult who received the AZD1222 COVID-19 vaccine.

J is TRBJ2-7 and V is TRBV24-1; 12 bases are shared with TRBD2. CDR1 is KGHDR and CDR2 is SFDVKD in the germline V gene. The J segment lost 3 bases and the V segment lost 6 bases, leaving 11 bases of the junction unmatched. The CDR3 spans 17 residues. CDR3 nucleotide sequence: TGTGCCACCAGTCCCCAACCTTCTAGCGGGGGGGTCTACGAGCAGTACTTC. This gives the protein CATSPQPSSGGVYEQYF.

The chain combines TRBV5-4 with TRBJ2-2; D might be TRBD2 (7 bases). V gave up 4 bases and J gave up 6 bases, with 16 bases separating them. This CDR3 has 15 residues. CDR1 is SGHNT and CDR2 is YYREEE in the germline V gene (reference sequence). The CDR3 DNA reads as TGTGCCAGCAGCCGGGCGGGGGCCCGGGCCGGGGAGCTGTTTTTT. This translates into CASSRAGARAGELFF.

The genes are TRBV6-5 and TRBJ1-2; tentatively, D is TRBD1 (5 bases). The ends were cut back, 6 bases at V and 9 bases at J, with 20 bases in the middle. Germline V gives CDR1 MNHEY, CDR2 SVGAGI. The CDR3 extends over 14 amino acids. The CDR3: CASRGTKQSWSYTF. The DNA of the CDR3 is TGTGCCAGCAGGGGGACCAAACAGAGTTGGAGCTACACCTTC.

The chain is built from TRBV28 and TRBJ2-7; no definite D call. The V gene's germline CDR1 is MDHEN and CDR2 SYDVKM. The CDR3 length is 13 residues. Trimming pared 7 bases from V and 3 bases from J, leaving 13 bases between. CDR3 residues: CASNDLEFYEQYF. The CDR3 nucleotides read TGTGCCAGCAACGATCTGGAATTCTACGAGCAGTACTTC.

The rearrangement links TRBV25-1 to TRBJ2-5; D might be TRBD2 (6 bases). CDR1 and CDR2 from the germline V gene are MGHDK and SYGVNS. Trimming pared 6 bases from V and 4 bases from J, leaving 9 bases between. The CDR3 length is 12 residues. The CDR3 DNA is TGTGCCAGCAGCGCGGGGACAGAGACCCAGTACTTC. Amino acid sequence: CASSAGTETQYF.

This rearrangement joins TRBV23-1 to TRBJ1-2, with 11 nucleotides matching TRBD1. TRBV23-1 is marked as an open reading frame, function uncertain. Unmatched junction bases numbered 6, after V lost 2 bases and J lost 7 bases. There are 15 residues in the CDR3. CDR3 residues: CASSQNGQGAIGYTF. The CDR3 DNA is TGCGCCAGCAGTCAAAATGGACAGGGGGCAATTGGCTACACCTTC.

This chain connects TRBV28 to TRBJ1-2; 7 nucleotides line up with TRBD1. V was pared by 6 bases and J by 5 bases, with 9 bases of the junction left unmatched. The CDR3 sequence is 14 residues long. Looked up from germline, CDR1 is MDHEN and CDR2 is SYDVKM. The DNA of the CDR3 is TGTGCCAGCAGCCTCGACAGGGACTTATATGGCTACACCTTC. Protein sequence: CASSLDRDLYGYTF.

The chain employs TRBV27 and TRBJ2-4; 10 bases align to TRBD2. This CDR3 region has 15 residues. Germline trimming cut 6 bases from V and 7 bases from J; bases unmatched to any gene: 9. Per the germline V gene, CDR1 is MNHEY and CDR2 is SMNVEV (reference sequence). CDR3 DNA sequence: TGTGCCAGCAGACCCCAGCGGGGGGGCCGGAACATTCAGTACTTC. Translated, it gives CASRPQRGGRNIQYF.

V and J are TRBV27 and TRBJ1-1; 7 bases align to TRBD1. The trim removed 4 bases at V and 4 bases at J, leaving 6 bases unmatched. This CDR3 comprises 14 residues. Germline assignment: CDR1 MNHEY and CDR2 SMNVEV (reference sequence). CDR3 loop: CASSYRGYSTEAFF. For the CDR3, the DNA is TGTGCCAGCAGTTACAGGGGCTATAGCACTGAAGCTTTCTTT.

This rearrangement joins TRBV5-6 to TRBJ2-1; TRBD2 aligns across 9 bases. The CDR3 has 15 residues. V trimming: 1 base; J trimming: 6 bases; junction bases outside the gene matches: 5. In germline, CDR1 is SGHDT, CDR2 YYEEEE. The CDR3 DNA is TGTGCCAGCAGCTTGCTAGCGGGGACCCTCAATGAGCAGTTCTTC. Translated: CASSLLAGTLNEQFF.

This chain links TRBV6-5 with TRBJ1-5; 7 nucleotides align to TRBD1. This CDR3 is built from 15 residues. The V gene end was trimmed by 7 bases and the J gene end by 4 bases; junction bases not matched to a gene: 10. Germline V CDR1 and CDR2: MNHEY, SVGAGI. CDR3 in DNA: TGTGCCAGCACCCCGGGACAGACACGAAATCAGCCCCAGCATTTT. Protein product: CASTPGQTRNQPQHF.

In its sample, this clone was seen once. The genes are TRBV27 and TRBJ1-2; 9 nucleotides match TRBD1. The length of the CDR3 is 16 residues. The V gene end was trimmed by 11 bases and the J gene end by 4 bases; junction bases not matched to a gene: 17. CDR1 and CDR2 (germline): MNHEY, SMNVEV (reference sequence). The CDR3 spells CARSPFRQGDSYGYTF. The CDR3 nucleotides read TGTGCCCGTTCACCCTTTCGACAGGGGGATAGCTATGGCTACACCTTC.

The V and J genes are TRBV7-9 and TRBJ2-2, with D unresolved. Trimming took 5 bases from V and 9 from J, leaving 10 bases between them. This CDR3 contains 12 residues. Per germline, CDR1 SEHNR and CDR2 FQNEAQ (reference sequence). CDR3 sequence (DNA): TGTGCCAGCAGCAACCAAGGCAGGGAGCTGTTTTTT. It translates to CASSNQGRELFF.

The CDR3 region is CSARGGVAFF. CDR3 sequence (DNA): TGCAGTGCTAGAGGGGGGGTGGCTTTCTTT. The gene calls are TRBV20-1 and TRBJ1-1, with D possibly matching TRBD1 (5 bases). Germline V gene data show CDR1 as DFQATT and CDR2 as SNEGSKA (reference sequence). CDR3 size: 10 residues. V was trimmed by 1 base and J by 11 bases, leaving 8 bases between them.

The V call is TRBV15, the J call TRBJ1-4; no clear D. The CDR3 runs to 15 residues. V was trimmed by 8 bases and J by 4 bases, leaving 17 bases between them. Germline V gene sequence: CDR1 LNHNV, CDR2 YYDKDF (reference sequence). This chain's CDR3 is CATRRAASFNEKLFF. CDR3 in DNA: TGTGCCACCCGAAGGGCGGCCAGCTTTAATGAAAAACTGTTTTTT.

The chain carries TRBV29-1 and TRBJ1-2, with TRBD1 identical over 7 bases. Unmatched junction bases numbered 7, after V lost 3 bases and J lost 6 bases. This CDR3 has 13 residues. Germline V gene data show CDR1 as SQVTM and CDR2 as ANQGSEA. CDR3 DNA: TGCAGCGTTGACGACAGGGTGTTACATGGCTACACCTTC. Its translation: CSVDDRVLHGYTF.

J is TRBJ2-7 and V is TRBV2; D is unclear. V gave up 5 bases and J gave up 2 bases, with 4 bases separating them. Germline V lookup: CDR1 SNHLY, CDR2 FYNNEI. The CDR3 sequence is 11 residues long. CDR3 nucleotides: TGTGCCAGCAGTATCGCCTACGAGCAGTACTTC. Amino acids: CASSIAYEQYF.

This rearrangement joins TRBV5-1 to TRBJ2-7; D is perhaps TRBD1 or TRBD2 (5 bases each). The CDR3 is 14 amino acids. Per the germline V gene, CDR1 is SGHRS and CDR2 is YFSETQ. Trimming shortened V by 4 bases and J by 2 bases, and 13 bases separated the two germline ends. The CDR3 region has the DNA TGCGCCAGCAGCCCCTTGGGGGTTACCTACGAGCAGTACTTC. This codes for CASSPLGVTYEQYF.

The count of this clone is one. J is TRBJ1-1 and V is TRBV6-6; no reliable D call. Per germline, CDR1 MNHNY and CDR2 SVGAGI (reference sequence). V was pared by 5 bases and J by 11 bases, with 12 bases between. This CDR3 region has 11 residues. CDR3 in amino acids: CASSPRAYAFF. CDR3 nucleotides: TGTGCCAGCAGTCCTCGGGCATATGCTTTCTTT.

This chain connects TRBV18 to TRBJ1-6; the D gene is possibly TRBD1 (5 bases). CDR3 length equals 14 residues. Trimming cost V 2 bases and J 3 bases, with 5 bases left between them. CDR1 and CDR2 from the germline V gene are KGHSH and LQKENI. CDR3 sequence reads: CASSPTGYNSPLHF. The CDR3 DNA reads as TGTGCCAGCTCACCAACAGGCTATAATTCACCCCTCCACTTT.

This chain connects TRBV6-1 to TRBJ2-3; D call uncertain. Trimming stripped 3 bases from V and 4 bases from J, with 11 bases between. From germline, CDR1 is MNHNS and CDR2 SASEGT. The CDR3 is 14 residues long. The chain's CDR3 is CASSDGSASDTQYF. CDR3 sequence (DNA): TGTGCCAGCAGTGACGGTTCAGCCTCAGATACGCAGTATTTT.

The CDR3 DNA reads TGTGCCAGCAGCGTCGGAGACAACAGGGGTGAAAAACTGTTTTTT. Its protein product is CASSVGDNRGEKLFF. The chain employs TRBV9 and TRBJ1-4; 7 positions match TRBD1. V trimming: 2 bases; J trimming: 7 bases; junction bases outside the gene matches: 8. Germline lookup yields CDR1 SGDLS and CDR2 YYNGEE. CDR3 length: 15 residues.

This chain uses TRBV18 with TRBJ2-5; D is uncertain. V lost 5 bases to trimming and J lost 7 bases, with 17 bases between them. The CDR3 runs 14 residues. Germline V gene lookup returns CDR1 KGHSH and CDR2 LQKENI. CDR3 nucleotide sequence: TGTGCCAGCTCAGCAACGCTATCCGGGCTGACCCAGTACTTC. It codes for CASSATLSGLTQYF. The full variable domain, in which reference TRBV18 and TRBJ2-5 provide the parts outside the CDR3, is NAGVMQNPRHLVRRRGQEARLRCSPMKGHSHVYWYRQLPEEGLKFMVYLQKENIIDESGMPKERFSAEFPKEGPSILRIQQVVRGDSAAYFCASSATLSGLTQYFGPGTRLLVL.

The chain couples TRBV6-1 to TRBJ2-7, with a weak D call TRBD2 (5 bases). V lost 0 bases and J lost 2, with 11 bases in between. Germline-derived CDR1 and CDR2 are MNHNS and SASEGT. This CDR3 contains 15 residues. The CDR3 is CASSEAAGNPYEQYF. DNA of the CDR3: TGTGCCAGCAGTGAAGCGGCCGGGAACCCCTACGAGCAGTACTTC.

This clone was detected only once. The chain recombines TRBV14 with TRBJ2-1, with D unresolved. Germline V gene lookup returns CDR1 SGHDN and CDR2 FVKESK. CDR3 length: 17 residues. Trimming pared 1 base from V and 0 bases from J, leaving 13 bases between. The CDR3 sequence is CASSQGVGGSSYNEQFF. As DNA, the CDR3 is TGTGCCAGCAGCCAAGGAGTGGGTGGAAGCTCCTACAATGAGCAGTTCTTC.

The gene calls are TRBV7-9 and TRBJ2-7, with a weak D call TRBD2 (5 bases). Trimming removed 2 bases at V and 0 bases at J, with 14 bases between. Germline V gene lookup returns CDR1 SEHNR and CDR2 FQNEAQ (reference sequence). The CDR3 has 16 amino acids. The CDR3 sequence: CASSLPEIGGSYEQYF. The CDR3 DNA sequence: TGTGCCAGCAGCTTACCCGAAATAGGAGGCTCCTACGAGCAGTACTTC.

V gene TRBV6-5 combines with J gene TRBJ2-5, with 9 bases aligning to TRBD1. The CDR3 covers 13 residues. Germline-derived CDR1 and CDR2 are MNHEY and SVGAGI. The V and J ends lost 8 bases and 5 bases, in that order; junction bases with no gene match: 6. CDR3 nucleotides: TGTGCCAGCCGAGGGACAGGGAGGGAGACCCAGTACTTC. Protein product: CASRGTGRETQYF.

This rearrangement joins TRBV30 to TRBJ1-3; 9 bases line up with TRBD1. The CDR3 contains 13 residues. The germline V gene has CDR1 GTSNPN and CDR2 SVGIG (reference sequence). With 6 bases clipped from V and 1 base from J, the junction kept 1 base outside the gene matches. This CDR3 reads CACDRGSGNTIYF. For the CDR3, the DNA is TGTGCCTGTGACAGGGGGTCTGGAAACACCATATATTTT.

The gene calls are TRBV18 and TRBJ1-1; a weak D match, TRBD1 (5 bases). The CDR3 has 14 residues. The V and J ends lost 3 bases and 1 base respectively, with 9 bases between them. CDR1 KGHSH and CDR2 LQKENI come from the germline V gene. Written as DNA, the CDR3 is TGTGCCAGCTCACCGACTACAGGGAACACTGAAGCTTTCTTT. Amino acids: CASSPTTGNTEAFF.

This chain joins TRBV7-8 and TRBJ2-2; D not resolved. Deletions cut 1 base from V and 4 bases from J, with 7 bases between. Germline lookup yields CDR1 SGHVS and CDR2 FQNEAQ. This CDR3 contains 14 residues. The CDR3 DNA is TGTGCCAGCAGCTTAGGGTCGGCCACCGGGGAGCTGTTTTTT. This gives the protein CASSLGSATGELFF.